A selection of T cell receptor beta chains follows, all from one sample in a study of vaccination effects on CD4 cells after COVID-19. Using immunoSEQ multiplex PCR, the repertoire was profiled, and TCRdb retains in-frame clones only, with some absent. The sample yields roughly 35,000 clones, roughly 62% seen once. These TCRs are of unknown antigen specificity. The sequencing here drew on CD4+ T cells from PBMCs cultured with HCoV-OC43 spike peptides, taken before COVID-19 vaccination. These receptor sequences come from a human donor who received a COVID-19 vaccine. Each CDR3 is given with its conserved first and last residue. D genes are given only for firm matches. For some rows the clone size is stated as once, few or many, or as a class when expanded; others skip it.

clone_size: NA
d_call: NA
v_call: TRBV5-4
j_call: TRBJ1-2
cdr3_aa: CASSSEANYGYTF
cdr3_nt: TGTGCCAGCAGTTCGGAAGCTAACTATGGCTACACCTTC

clone_size: NA
d_call: TRBD1
v_call: TRBV7-8
j_call: TRBJ2-1
cdr3_aa: CASSVGDSGNEQFF
cdr3_nt: TGTGCCAGCAGCGTAGGGGACAGTGGGAATGAGCAGTTCTTC

clone_size: NA
d_call: NA
v_call: TRBV7-9
j_call: TRBJ2-7
cdr3_aa: CASSLQRRVYEQYF
cdr3_nt: TGTGCCAGCAGCTTACAGCGGAGGGTCTACGAGCAGTACTTC

clone_size: NA
d_call: NA
v_call: TRBV6-1
j_call: TRBJ1-1
cdr3_aa: CASSESPHGEEAFF
cdr3_nt: TGTGCCAGCAGTGAATCCCCGCACGGGGAGGAAGCTTTCTTT

clone_size: NA
d_call: NA
v_call: TRBV10-3
j_call: TRBJ1-1
cdr3_aa: CAIRDTDTEAFF
cdr3_nt: TGTGCCATCCGGGACACTGACACTGAAGCTTTCTTT

clone_size: NA
d_call: NA
v_call: TRBV4-2
j_call: TRBJ2-6
cdr3_aa: CASSQDQGSGANVLTF
cdr3_nt: TGTGCCAGCAGCCAAGACCAGGGCTCTGGGGCCAACGTCCTGACTTTC

clone_size: NA
d_call: NA
v_call: TRBV2
j_call: TRBJ1-2
cdr3_aa: CASIRDYGYTF
cdr3_nt: TGTGCCAGCATCAGGGACTATGGCTACACCTTC

clone_size: NA
d_call: NA
v_call: TRBV5-1
j_call: TRBJ2-7
cdr3_aa: CASSPLAGTNYEQYF
cdr3_nt: TGCGCCAGCAGCCCGCTCGCCGGGACAAACTACGAGCAGTACTTC

clone_size: NA
d_call: TRBD2
v_call: TRBV9
j_call: TRBJ2-5
cdr3_aa: CASSAPVGLAGGETQYF
cdr3_nt: TGTGCCAGCAGCGCGCCGGTAGGACTAGCGGGGGGGGAGACCCAGTACTTC

clone_size: NA
d_call: TRBD2
v_call: TRBV5-1
j_call: TRBJ2-1
cdr3_aa: CASSSGFSRGSGRNNSYNEQFF
cdr3_nt: TGCGCCAGCAGCTCTGGTTTTTCGCGAGGTAGCGGGAGGAATAATTCCTACAATGAGCAGTTCTTC

clone_size: once
d_call: NA
v_call: TRBV4-1
j_call: TRBJ1-2
cdr3_aa: CASSQDGQRAARGYTF
cdr3_nt: TGCGCCAGCAGCCAAGATGGCCAAAGAGCGGCACGGGGCTACACCTTC

clone_size: few
d_call: NA
v_call: TRBV18
j_call: TRBJ1-5
cdr3_aa: CASSPFDGNQPQHF
cdr3_nt: TGTGCCAGCTCACCATTCGACGGGAATCAGCCCCAGCATTTT

clone_size: NA
d_call: NA
v_call: TRBV7-9
j_call: TRBJ2-1
cdr3_aa: CASSQWTKLEQFF
cdr3_nt: TGTGCCAGCAGCCAATGGACCAAGCTGGAGCAGTTCTTC

clone_size: NA
d_call: NA
v_call: TRBV5-1
j_call: TRBJ1-5
cdr3_aa: CASSLVDQPQHF
cdr3_nt: TGCGCCAGCAGCTTGGTTGATCAGCCCCAGCATTTT

clone_size: NA
d_call: NA
v_call: TRBV29-1
j_call: TRBJ1-4
cdr3_aa: CSVGGVGGFNEKLFF
cdr3_nt: TGCAGCGTTGGGGGAGTCGGGGGATTTAATGAAAAACTGTTTTTT

clone_size: NA
d_call: TRBD1
v_call: TRBV27
j_call: TRBJ2-7
cdr3_aa: CASRDRPSSYEQYF
cdr3_nt: TGTGCCAGCAGGGACAGGCCAAGCTCCTACGAGCAGTACTTC

clone_size: few
d_call: NA
v_call: TRBV5-1
j_call: TRBJ2-1
cdr3_aa: CASSPGLISYNEQFF
cdr3_nt: TGCGCCAGCAGCCCGGGATTAATCTCCTACAATGAGCAGTTCTTC

clone_size: NA
d_call: NA
v_call: TRBV5-1
j_call: TRBJ1-3
cdr3_aa: CASSLAGTDSGNTIYF
cdr3_nt: TGCGCCAGCAGCTTGGCCGGCACGGACTCTGGAAACACCATATATTTT

clone_size: NA
d_call: NA
v_call: TRBV29-1
j_call: TRBJ2-3
cdr3_aa: CSVSTGDSLTDTQYF
cdr3_nt: TGCAGCGTTTCTACGGGGGACAGCCTCACAGATACGCAGTATTTT

clone_size: NA
d_call: NA
v_call: TRBV5-4
j_call: TRBJ1-3
cdr3_aa: CASSLRGGNTIYF
cdr3_nt: TGTGCCAGCAGCTTGAGGGGGGGAAACACCATATATTTT

clone_size: NA
d_call: NA
v_call: TRBV12-3/TRBV12-4
j_call: TRBJ1-6
cdr3_aa: CASSDSNSPLHF
cdr3_nt: TGTGCCAGCAGCGATAGTAATTCACCCCTCCACTTT

clone_size: NA
d_call: NA
v_call: TRBV6-5
j_call: TRBJ2-3
cdr3_aa: CASSYLASDWQYF
cdr3_nt: TGTGCCAGCAGTTACCTAGCATCCGATTGGCAGTATTTT

clone_size: NA
d_call: NA
v_call: TRBV10-3
j_call: TRBJ2-7
cdr3_aa: CAISESGSSYEQYF
cdr3_nt: TGTGCCATCAGTGAGTCAGGGAGCTCCTACGAGCAGTACTTC

clone_size: NA
d_call: NA
v_call: TRBV5-1
j_call: TRBJ2-7
cdr3_aa: CASSDTGGGAAEHF
cdr3_nt: TGCGCCAGCAGCGATACCGGTGGCGGGGCGGCTGAGCACTTC

clone_size: NA
d_call: NA
v_call: TRBV18
j_call: TRBJ1-5
cdr3_aa: CASSPDTNQPQHF
cdr3_nt: TGTGCCAGCTCACCTGACACCAATCAGCCCCAGCATTTT

clone_size: NA
d_call: TRBD2
v_call: TRBV6-5
j_call: TRBJ2-1
cdr3_aa: CASSYPTSGTGEQFF
cdr3_nt: TGTGCCAGCAGTTACCCGACTAGCGGGACAGGTGAGCAGTTCTTC

clone_size: NA
d_call: NA
v_call: TRBV12-3/TRBV12-4
j_call: TRBJ2-7
cdr3_aa: CASSFNRGYEQYF
cdr3_nt: TGTGCCAGCAGTTTTAACCGGGGCTACGAGCAGTACTTC

clone_size: NA
d_call: TRBD2
v_call: TRBV5-1
j_call: TRBJ2-2
cdr3_aa: CASSLVAGLAGGTARELFF
cdr3_nt: TGCGCCAGCAGCTTGGTGGCGGGACTAGCGGGAGGAACAGCACGGGAGCTGTTTTTT